The sample holds many counts of the clone carrying this T cell receptor beta chain. What it recognizes is unknown. Germline loops: CDR1 MDHEN, CDR2 SYDVKM. The CDR3 covers 12 residues. The V gene lost 3 bases and the J gene lost 5 bases, with 5 bases spanning the gap. The record originates from a study of T cell repertoires in cytomegalovirus infection. Whole-study context: Use of recently identified HLA-C-restricted and well-studied HLA-B-restricted CMV epitopes was part of the study. An indication of both CMV infection and matching HLA type came from public TCR beta signatures.

Study results and limitations: Based on cumulative public TCR beta family frequency, carriers of CMV plus the relevant HLA were identified. HLA-C-restricted CMV clonotypes gave the most frequent clonotype in two of eight donors.

TCRdb fed the reads into MiXCR, producing one record per CDR3 protein. The table includes about 280,000 distinct CDR3 sequences, 22% detected once. The sequence came from a human donor in good health (CMV status not recorded). Some clones in this sample may be carry-over from other donors' samples. This chain uses TRBV28 with TRBJ1-5; unclear D gene. The sample in question was cultured PBMCs, obtained from culture after CMV antigen stimulation. The CDR3 sequence: CASSFSDQPQHF. DNA of the CDR3: TGTGCCAGCAGTTTCTCCGATCAGCCCCAGCATTTT.